This is a list of T cell receptor beta chains from one sample in a study of blood T cell repertoires in COVID-19. Method: immunoSEQ multiplex PCR; TCRdb's copy keeps in-frame clones and lacks some. There are over 70,000 clones in the sample; about 90% occur only once, and 6.5% to 8.5% lies in the top ten. The sequencing sample was made of peripheral blood. These receptors were obtained from a man between 18 and 35 years old with COVID-19, enrolled during active disease. The CDR3 runs from the conserved cysteine through the conserved F or W. Clone size appears in some rows only: once, few, many, or a class for an expanded clone.

TRBV3-1/TRBV3-2	-	TRBJ1-5	CASRTGYSNQPQHF
TRBV10-3	few	TRBJ2-3	CAISAGSGTDTQYF
TRBV5-5	-	TRBJ2-1	CASSLVTSGLGEQFF
TRBV30	-	TRBJ1-5	CAWSARGSQPQHF
TRBV7-2	-	TRBJ2-3	CASSRTSGNTDTQYF
TRBV7-9	once	TRBJ2-5	CASSLWPSGIWTQYF
TRBV19	-	TRBJ2-3	CASSDGQGMADTQYF
TRBV9	-	TRBJ2-7	CASSVAAGVLYEQYF
TRBV7-2	few	TRBJ1-5	CASSLASQGPQHF
TRBV14	-	TRBJ2-1	CASRVSGVYNEQFF
TRBV14	once	TRBJ2-3	CASSQRTSSTDTQYF
TRBV9	-	TRBJ1-2	CASSVGRGTGRRNYGYIF
TRBV21-1	-	TRBJ2-7	CASSKVLHRTSYEQYF
TRBV7-3	-	TRBJ2-2	CASSQTTGTGELFF
TRBV5-4	-	TRBJ1-2	CASSGELQVSLGYGYTF
TRBV30	-	TRBJ2-1	CALSWTPYNEQFF
TRBV6-2/TRBV6-3	-	TRBJ2-6	CASSPRTGPLLSGANVLTF
TRBV5-1	few	TRBJ1-1	CASRLDRVNTEAFF
TRBV28	-	TRBJ2-7	CASSLPGLSGLFEQYF
TRBV13	-	TRBJ2-7	CASSLGRGRKGYEQYF
TRBV2	many	TRBJ2-7	CASSGDLGQGTEQYF
TRBV7-3	-	TRBJ2-7	CASSHYSRIGEYF
TRBV19	-	TRBJ2-1	CASSIVGAVNEQFF
TRBV4-3	-	TRBJ2-3	CASSQGLAGSTDTQYF
TRBV9	-	TRBJ2-2	CASSVGGTGELFF
TRBV24-1	-	TRBJ2-3	CATSDLSGGTDTQYF
TRBV6-6	few	TRBJ1-3	CASSYSEQGGGNTIYF
TRBV30	-	TRBJ1-1	CAWSRQGGYTEAFF